The rows below give T cell receptor beta chains drawn from one sample of a study of cytomegalovirus exposure and HLA in healthy donors. Sequencing used immunoSEQ multiplex PCR; TCRdb keeps in-frame clones, though not all of them. The profile shows about 210,000 clones, less than 90% of them singletons. The sample comprised PBMCs. The source is a woman in her 30s in good health and CMV-seronegative. CDR3s include the opening cysteine and the closing phenylalanine or tryptophan. The D gene is left open where the match is weak. Some rows have no size entry. The others give once, few or many, or a class for an expanded clone.

NA	15	TRBV28	NA	TRBJ2-7	CASIGSESGEPEQYF	TGTGCCAGCATCGGGTCAGAGTCGGGAGAACCCGAGCAGTACTTC
NA	14	TRBV29-1	NA	TRBJ1-4	CSVVAGGMGEKLFF	TGCAGCGTTGTGGCGGGGGGAATGGGCGAAAAACTGTTTTTT
NA	16	TRBV5-5	NA	TRBJ1-2	CASSSGFTLGSHGYTF	TGTGCCAGCAGCTCGGGGTTCACACTGGGATCCCATGGCTACACCTTC
NA	13	TRBV5-4	NA	TRBJ2-7	CASSFFGSYEQYF	TGTGCCAGCAGCTTTTTCGGTTCCTACGAGCAGTACTTC
TRBD1	16	TRBV6-1	NA	TRBJ1-3	CASSVNRGHTGNTIYF	TGTGCCAGCAGTGTAAACAGGGGGCATACTGGAAACACCATATATTTT
TRBD1	14	TRBV11-3	NA	TRBJ2-3	CASSAQGSTDTQYF	TGTGCCAGCAGCGCACAGGGGAGCACAGATACGCAGTATTTT
NA	14	TRBV11-2	few	TRBJ1-2	CASSLAGVTYGYTF	TGTGCCAGCAGCTTAGCGGGGGTTACCTATGGCTACACCTTC
NA	13	TRBV2	NA	TRBJ1-2	CASIPSALVGYTF	TGTGCCAGCATCCCGAGCGCTCTAGTTGGCTACACCTTC
TRBD1	18	TRBV28	NA	TRBJ1-1	CASRRSRTGGPRNTEAFF	TGTGCCAGCAGACGATCCAGGACAGGGGGACCTCGGAACACTGAAGCTTTCTTT
TRBD2	16	TRBV30	NA	TRBJ2-4	CAWSRLAGGPGNIQYF	TGTGCCTGGAGCCGACTAGCGGGGGGGCCTGGAAACATTCAGTACTTC
NA	13	TRBV5-1	NA	TRBJ1-1	CASSFSANTEAFF	TGCGCCAGCAGCTTTAGTGCGAACACTGAAGCTTTCTTT
TRBD2	15	TRBV5-1	NA	TRBJ2-1	CASSMGLAGHNEQFF	TGCGCCAGCAGCATGGGACTAGCGGGCCACAATGAGCAGTTCTTC
NA	15	TRBV5-1	NA	TRBJ1-3	CASSLGGSSGNTIYF	TGCGCCAGCAGCTTGGGCGGCAGCTCTGGAAACACCATATATTTT
TRBD1	14	TRBV7-9	NA	TRBJ2-1	CASSLTTGANEQFF	TGTGCCAGCAGTCTTACGACAGGGGCGAATGAGCAGTTCTTC
NA	15	TRBV19	NA	TRBJ2-1	CASTSGPGRHNEQFF	TGTGCCAGTACCTCGGGCCCAGGGCGGCACAATGAGCAGTTCTTC
NA	15	TRBV6-5	NA	TRBJ2-1	CASSPLVRAYNEQFF	TGTGCCAGCAGCCCCCTGGTCAGGGCGTACAATGAGCAGTTCTTC
TRBD1	13	TRBV7-3	NA	TRBJ2-7	CASSGTQGAEQYF	TGTGCCAGCAGCGGGACACAGGGGGCGGAGCAGTACTTC
TRBD2	16	TRBV7-9	NA	TRBJ2-2	CATRTSGRANTGELFF	TGTGCCACCAGGACTAGCGGGAGGGCCAACACCGGGGAGCTGTTTTTT
NA	14	TRBV10-3	NA	TRBJ2-3	CAISLAKSTDTQYF	TGTGCCATCAGTCTAGCGAAGAGCACAGATACGCAGTATTTT
TRBD1	16	TRBV19	NA	TRBJ1-5	CASTPDRGDSNQPQHF	TGTGCCAGTACCCCAGACAGGGGCGATAGCAATCAGCCCCAGCATTTT
NA	13	TRBV5-1	NA	TRBJ1-2	CASSAGYYYGYTF	TGCGCCAGCAGCGCGGGTTACTACTATGGCTACACCTTC
NA	12	TRBV9	NA	TRBJ2-2	CASSPNTGELFF	TGTGCCAGCAGCCCTAACACCGGGGAGCTGTTTTTT
NA	12	TRBV27	once	TRBJ2-2	CASSPTFGELFF	TGTGCCAGCAGTCCTACCTTCGGGGAGCTGTTTTTT
NA	14	TRBV7-9	NA	TRBJ2-5	CASSSTELLETQYF	TGTGCCAGCAGCTCTACAGAACTTCTAGAGACCCAGTACTTC
TRBD1	11	TRBV29-1	NA	TRBJ2-1	CSVRDRDLGLF	TGCAGCGTTAGGGACAGGGATTTGGGGCTCTTC
NA	15	TRBV15	once	TRBJ2-3	CATSRAGSYTDTQYF	TGTGCCACCAGCAGAGCAGGGTCCTACACAGATACGCAGTATTTT
TRBD2	13	TRBV7-2	few	TRBJ2-1	CASSYTSANEQFF	TGTGCCAGCAGCTACACTAGCGCCAATGAGCAGTTCTTC
TRBD2	15	TRBV11-3	NA	TRBJ2-1	CASSPGTSGANEQFF	TGTGCCAGCAGCCCGGGGACTAGCGGGGCTAATGAGCAGTTCTTC
NA	16	TRBV5-8	NA	TRBJ1-1	CASSPGPGGLNTEAFF	TGTGCCAGCAGCCCGGGACCGGGGGGACTGAACACTGAAGCTTTCTTT
NA	15	TRBV11-2	NA	TRBJ1-5	CASSLESQGNQPQHF	TGTGCCAGCAGCTTAGAGAGCCAGGGGAATCAGCCCCAGCATTTT
NA	17	TRBV5-5	NA	TRBJ1-1	CASSLRLTGTMNTEAFF	TGTGCCAGCAGCTTACGGCTTACAGGTACGATGAACACTGAAGCTTTCTTT
NA	14	TRBV27	once	TRBJ2-7	CASSRQGGTYEQYF	TGTGCCAGCTCCAGACAAGGGGGAACCTACGAGCAGTACTTC
TRBD2	15	TRBV28	NA	TRBJ2-1	CASSLGTSGSNEQFF	TGTGCCAGCAGTTTAGGGACTAGCGGGAGCAATGAGCAGTTCTTC
TRBD2	15	TRBV9	NA	TRBJ2-1	CASSVAGGDYNEQFF	TGTGCCAGCAGCGTAGCGGGGGGGGACTACAATGAGCAGTTCTTC
NA	12	TRBV28	NA	TRBJ2-7	CASASGNSEQYF	TGTGCCAGTGCTTCAGGGAACAGCGAGCAGTACTTC
TRBD1	12	TRBV5-8	few	TRBJ2-3	CASSLITGVQYF	TGTGCCAGCAGCTTGATAACAGGGGTCCAGTATTTT
NA	15	TRBV7-2	once	TRBJ2-1	CASSPNRENYNEQFF	TGTGCCAGCAGCCCAAACCGGGAGAATTACAATGAGCAGTTCTTC
TRBD2	17	TRBV5-1	NA	TRBJ2-7	CASSDGLAGGLSYEQYF	TGCGCCAGCAGCGACGGACTAGCGGGAGGCCTATCCTACGAGCAGTACTTC
NA	11	TRBV7-9	NA	TRBJ1-1	CASSRDRWAFF	TGTGCCAGCAGCCGAGACAGGTGGGCTTTCTTT
TRBD2	16	TRBV18	NA	TRBJ2-1	CASSLGLAGDDNEQFF	TGTGCCAGCTCACTTGGACTAGCGGGAGATGACAATGAGCAGTTCTTC
TRBD2	16	TRBV14	NA	TRBJ2-7	CASSQAWGEGLYEQYF	TGTGCCAGCAGCCAAGCCTGGGGGGAGGGACTGTACGAGCAGTACTTC
NA	16	TRBV7-9	NA	TRBJ2-7	CASSSNLRADDYEQYF	TGTGCCAGCAGCTCGAATCTGCGGGCAGACGACTACGAGCAGTACTTC
TRBD1	15	TRBV6-5	NA	TRBJ2-7	CASSYSGQGAYEQYF	TGTGCCAGCAGTTACTCTGGACAGGGGGCGTACGAGCAGTACTTC
TRBD1	17	TRBV4-2	NA	TRBJ2-3	CASSRSSPGQSTDTQYF	TGTGCCAGCAGCCGATCATCTCCGGGACAGAGCACAGATACGCAGTATTTT
TRBD2	15	TRBV7-9	NA	TRBJ2-3	CASTFPAGMADTQYF	TGTGCCAGCACCTTTCCAGCGGGGATGGCAGATACGCAGTATTTT
NA	15	TRBV7-9	NA	TRBJ1-2	CSSSLRLGRRNGYTF	TGTTCCAGCAGCTTGAGGTTGGGCAGGAGGAATGGCTACACCTTC
TRBD1	14	TRBV28	few	TRBJ2-7	CASNTRTGRYEQYF	TGTGCCAGCAACACGAGGACAGGGCGCTACGAGCAGTACTTC
NA	16	TRBV5-1	NA	TRBJ1-4	CASSPSMMRANEKLFF	TGCGCCAGCAGCCCCTCGATGATGCGGGCTAATGAAAAACTGTTTTTT
TRBD2	13	TRBV2	NA	TRBJ2-5	CASKRGGGETQYF	TGTGCCAGCAAGCGGGGGGGCGGGGAGACCCAGTACTTC